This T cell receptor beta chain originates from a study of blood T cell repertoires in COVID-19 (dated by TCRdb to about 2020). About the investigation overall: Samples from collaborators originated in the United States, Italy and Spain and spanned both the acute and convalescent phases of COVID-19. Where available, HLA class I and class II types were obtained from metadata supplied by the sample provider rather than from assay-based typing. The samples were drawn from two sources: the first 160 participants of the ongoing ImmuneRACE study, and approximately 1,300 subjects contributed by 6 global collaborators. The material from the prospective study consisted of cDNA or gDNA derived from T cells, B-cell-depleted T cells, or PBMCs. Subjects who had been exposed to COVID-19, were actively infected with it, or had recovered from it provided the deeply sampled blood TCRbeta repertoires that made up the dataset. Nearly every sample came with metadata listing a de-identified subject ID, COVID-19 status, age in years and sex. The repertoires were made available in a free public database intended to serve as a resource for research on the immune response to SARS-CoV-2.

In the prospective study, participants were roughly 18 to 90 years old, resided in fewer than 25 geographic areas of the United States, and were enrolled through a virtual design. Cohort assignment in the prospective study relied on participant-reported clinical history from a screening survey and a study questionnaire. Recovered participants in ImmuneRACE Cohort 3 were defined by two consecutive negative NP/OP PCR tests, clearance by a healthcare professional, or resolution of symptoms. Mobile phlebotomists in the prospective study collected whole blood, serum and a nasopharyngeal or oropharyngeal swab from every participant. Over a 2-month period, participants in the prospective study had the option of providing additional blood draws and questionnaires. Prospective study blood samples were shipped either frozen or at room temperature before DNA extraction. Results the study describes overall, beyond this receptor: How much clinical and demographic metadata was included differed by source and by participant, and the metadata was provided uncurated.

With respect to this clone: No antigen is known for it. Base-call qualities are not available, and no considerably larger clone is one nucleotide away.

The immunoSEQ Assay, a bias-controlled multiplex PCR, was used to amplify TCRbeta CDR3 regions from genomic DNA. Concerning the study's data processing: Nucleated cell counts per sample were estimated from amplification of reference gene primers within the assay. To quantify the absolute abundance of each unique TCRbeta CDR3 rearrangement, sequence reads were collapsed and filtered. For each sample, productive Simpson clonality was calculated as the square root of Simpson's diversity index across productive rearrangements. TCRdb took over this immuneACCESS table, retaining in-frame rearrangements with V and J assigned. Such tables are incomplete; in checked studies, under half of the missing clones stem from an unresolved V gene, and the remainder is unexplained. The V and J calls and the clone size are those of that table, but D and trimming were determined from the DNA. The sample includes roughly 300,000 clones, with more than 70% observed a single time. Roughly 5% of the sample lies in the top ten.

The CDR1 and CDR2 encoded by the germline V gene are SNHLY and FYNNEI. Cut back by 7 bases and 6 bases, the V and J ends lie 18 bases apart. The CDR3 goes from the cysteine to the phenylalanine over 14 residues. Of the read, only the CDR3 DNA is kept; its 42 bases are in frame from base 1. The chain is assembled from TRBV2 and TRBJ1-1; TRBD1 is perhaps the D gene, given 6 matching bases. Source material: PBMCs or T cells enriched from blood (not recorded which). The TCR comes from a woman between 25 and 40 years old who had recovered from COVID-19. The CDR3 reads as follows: CASTEAGTNAEAFF. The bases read TGTGCCAGCACCGAAGCCGGGACAAACGCTGAAGCTTTCTTT.